These 26 T cell receptor beta chains share one sample of origin, sequenced in a study of read filtering for tumor transcriptome and immune sequencing. The library was built from roughly 400 ng RNA with molecular barcoded adaptors for alpha/delta and beta/gamma chains. TCRdb re-called the reads through MiXCR, storing one row per CDR3 protein. The sample has about 57,000 distinct CDR3 sequences; approximately 13% are singletons. The specimen was a population of CD138-negative cells sorted from bone marrow. The receptors originated from a donor aged 40 or over with multiple myeloma.

In this sample, this clonotype turned up many times. This rearrangement joins TRBV2 to TRBJ2-1, with D hard to call. This CDR3 region has 10 residues. The V and J ends lost 5 bases and 10 bases respectively, with 6 bases between them. Germline V CDR1 and CDR2: SNHLY, FYNNEI. CDR3 residues: CASSRREQFF. The CDR3 nucleotides read TGTGCCAGCAGTCGACGCGAGCAGTTCTTC.

This clonotype was recorded many times. The chain uses TRBV29-1 and TRBJ2-5; D gene uncertain. CDR1 and CDR2 from the germline V gene are SQVTM and ANQGSEA. The CDR3 extends over 13 amino acids. Trimming pared 2 bases from V and 5 bases from J, leaving 12 bases between. CDR3 coding DNA: TGCAGCGTTGAACCCCTTACCGTGGAGACCCAGTACTTC. It translates to CSVEPLTVETQYF.

This clonotype showed up just a few times. This chain links TRBV19 with TRBJ2-5; no clear D gene. V was pared by 2 bases and J by 1 base, with 5 bases between. The CDR3 spans 13 residues. CDR1 LNHDA and CDR2 SQIVND come from the germline V gene (reference sequence). CDR3 region: CASSIFRQETQYF. CDR3 in DNA: TGTGCCAGTAGTATATTTCGCCAAGAGACCCAGTACTTC. The full variable domain, with the rest looked up from reference TRBV19 and TRBJ2-5, is DGGITQSPKYLFRKEGQNVTLSCEQNLNHDAMYWYRQDPGQGLRLIYYSQIVNDFQKGDIAEGYSVSREKKESFPLTVTSAQKNPTAFYLCASSIFRQETQYFGPGTRLLVL.

This clonotype has at least ten counts. This chain connects TRBV5-1 to TRBJ2-6; no definite D call. The CDR3 has 14 residues. Deletions cut 7 bases from V and 0 bases from J, with 8 bases between. The germline CDR1 and CDR2 sequences are SGHRS and YFSETQ. CDR3 amino acids: CASGSASGANVLTF. For the CDR3, the DNA is TGCGCCAGCGGCAGCGCCTCTGGGGCCAACGTCCTGACTTTC.

Many counts were recorded for this clonotype. The V call is TRBV7-2, the J call TRBJ2-7; D call uncertain. Trimming removed 5 bases from V and 2 bases from J, with 13 bases in between. Looked up from germline, CDR1 is SGHTA and CDR2 is FQGNSA. CDR3 length: 14 amino acids. The CDR3 reads CASSPDRWAYEQYF. The CDR3 DNA reads as TGTGCCAGCAGCCCCGACCGGTGGGCCTACGAGCAGTACTTC.

The sample holds a few counts of this clonotype. One end of the junction fails to match germline, which may point to a read error. The chain combines TRBV6-5 with TRBJ2-5, with 13 bases matching TRBD2. The germline V gene encodes CDR1 MNHEY and CDR2 SVGAGI. The CDR3 contains 18 residues. The CDR3 DNA is TGTGCCAGCAGTCGAACTAGCGGGAGGGCCGGGGTACAAGAGACCCAGTGCTTC. Translated, it gives CASSRTSGRAGVQETQCF.

By sample fraction, this clonotype is medium-sized (0.01 to 0.1%). The chain carries TRBV29-1 and TRBJ2-7; D might be TRBD1 (5 bases). CDR1 SQVTM and CDR2 ANQGSEA come from the germline V gene. This CDR3 has 13 residues. V dropped 7 bases and J dropped 2 bases, with 15 bases sitting between them. CDR3 coding DNA: TGCAGCGCTCTAGTGCAGGGCACCTACGAGCAGTACTTC. It yields the protein CSALVQGTYEQYF.

The V and J genes are TRBV20-1 and TRBJ2-1, with a possible D match to TRBD1 (5 bases). The CDR3 has 12 amino acids. The V gene's germline CDR1 is DFQATT and CDR2 SNEGSKA (reference sequence). The germline V and J ends were trimmed by 5 bases and 8 bases, with 13 bases remaining between them. DNA of the CDR3: TGCAGTGCTCAGGGCACGTGGGATGAGCAGTTCTTC. This encodes CSAQGTWDEQFF.

Ten or more counts support this clonotype. The V gene is TRBV6-5, the J gene TRBJ1-1; 7 bases line up with TRBD1. CDR1 and CDR2 from the germline V gene are MNHEY and SVGAGI. The length of the CDR3 is 14 residues. The J segment lost 1 base and the V segment lost 5 bases, leaving 4 bases of the junction unmatched. CDR3 nucleotide sequence: TGTGCCAGCAGTCCCCGGGACAGGAACACTGAAGCTTTCTTT. It translates to CASSPRDRNTEAFF.

This clonotype appeared many times. The gene calls are TRBV5-1 and TRBJ2-7, with D hard to call. The CDR3 runs 15 residues. V was cut by 0 bases and J by 1 base, with 11 bases left in between. Per germline, CDR1 SGHRS and CDR2 YFSETQ. The CDR3 here is CASSLDGRSSYEQYF. CDR3 coding DNA: TGCGCCAGCAGCTTGGATGGTAGGTCTTCCTACGAGCAGTACTTC. Based on the CDR3 plus reference TRBV5-1 and TRBJ2-7, the full variable domain is KAGVTQTPRYLIKTRGQQVTLSCSPISGHRSVSWYQQTPGQGLQFLFEYFSETQRNKGNFPGRFSGRQFSNSRSEMNVSTLELGDSALYLCASSLDGRSSYEQYFGPGTRLTVT.

This chain uses TRBV29-1 with TRBJ2-1, with D possibly being TRBD1 (6 bases). Germline V gene data show CDR1 as SQVTM and CDR2 as ANQGSEA. V lost 6 bases and J 8 bases, leaving 14 bases between the germline ends. The length of the CDR3 is 12 residues. CDR3 in amino acids: CSVLTRGYEQFF. CDR3 in DNA: TGCAGCGTGCTTACTAGGGGGTATGAGCAGTTCTTC.

Of note for this clonotype: Possible read error: a much larger clone is one base away. This sequence joins TRBV7-2 and TRBJ2-7; D gene ambiguous. In germline, CDR1 is SGHTA, CDR2 FQGNSA. Trimming stripped 4 bases from V and 7 bases from J, with 14 bases between. This CDR3 contains 13 residues. CDR3 residues: CASSSSLSAEQYF. The CDR3 DNA sequence: TGTGCCAGCAGCTCTTCCCTGAGCGCTGAGCAGTACTTC.

This clonotype has a count of ten or more. The chain links TRBV7-9 to TRBJ2-7; the D is unclear. Trimming removed 5 bases at V and 1 base at J, with 6 bases between. The CDR3 is 12 residues long. Looked up from germline, CDR1 is SEHNR and CDR2 is FQNEAQ (reference sequence). This CDR3 is CASSLTSYEQYF. The CDR3 DNA sequence: TGTGCCAGCAGCCTGACTTCCTACGAGCAGTACTTC.

This clonotype was counted many times. The genes are TRBV5-1 and TRBJ2-1; TRBD2 matches at 10 bases. V lost 0 bases and J lost 8; bases outside the gene matches: 8. This CDR3 is 16 amino acids long. Per germline, CDR1 SGHRS and CDR2 YFSETQ. Here the CDR3 reads CASSLALAGAKDEQFF. DNA of the CDR3: TGCGCCAGCAGCTTGGCGCTAGCGGGAGCGAAGGATGAGCAGTTCTTC.

Remarks on this clonotype: This clone may be a read error of a much larger clone one base away. The V call is TRBV27, the J call TRBJ2-2; TRBD1 matches at 9 bases. CDR1 and CDR2 (germline): MNHEY, SMNVEV (reference sequence). The CDR3 loop spans 15 amino acids. This CDR3 is CASSPWDREAGELSF. CDR3 DNA: TGTGCCAGCAGTCCATGGGACAGGGAAGCCGGGGAGCTGTCTTTT.

This clonotype was detected many times. The chain employs TRBV29-1 and TRBJ2-7, with TRBD2 matching 9 bases. Trimming cost V 6 bases and J 1 base; bases outside gene matches: 10. This CDR3 has 15 amino acids. CDR1 is SQVTM, CDR2 ANQGSEA, per germline. The CDR3 DNA follows: TGCAGCGTCGTAAATAGCGGGAGCTTATCCTACGAGCAGTACTTC. This encodes CSVVNSGSLSYEQYF.

Regarding this clonotype: A far larger clone is one nucleotide away, so this likely arose from a read error. V gene TRBV10-3 combines with J gene TRBJ2-1; possibly TRBD1 for D (6 bases). Trimming took off 3 bases at V and 7 bases at J, with 13 bases between the two ends. The CDR3 is made up of 14 amino acids. Germline-derived CDR1 and CDR2 are ENHRY and SYGVKD. The CDR3 reads CAISDQSGANEQFF. CDR3 sequence (DNA): TGTGCCATCAGTGATCAATCAGGGGCTAATGAGCAGTTCTTC.

This clonotype was seen repeatedly, ten times or more. V gene TRBV25-1 combines with J gene TRBJ1-1, with 9 bases lining up with TRBD1. Germline CDR1 MGHDK, CDR2 SYGVNS. The CDR3 runs 16 residues. V lost 3 bases to trimming and J lost 4 bases; unmatched junction nucleotides: 9. The CDR3 is CASSDHSGQGFTEAFF. Here the CDR3 DNA reads TGTGCCAGCAGTGACCATAGTGGACAGGGGTTCACTGAAGCTTTCTTT.

This clonotype was recorded many times. The V and J genes are TRBV20-1 and TRBJ2-2, with D possibly TRBD1 on 6 matching bases. Looked up from germline, CDR1 is DFQATT and CDR2 is SNEGSKA (reference sequence). V lost 5 bases, J lost 2 bases, and 12 bases lay in between. The length of the CDR3 is 14 residues. CDR3 sequence: CSAPPDSNTGELFF. The CDR3 DNA reads as TGCAGTGCTCCTCCGGACAGTAACACCGGGGAGCTGTTTTTT.

Comments on this clonotype: A much larger clonotype is one base distant, so this may be a read error. The genes are TRBV9 and TRBJ2-2, with D hard to call. The CDR3 covers 15 residues. Germline V gives CDR1 SGDLS, CDR2 YYNGEE. CDR3 in amino acids: CTSRRRAINTGELFF. DNA of the CDR3: TGTACCAGCAGAAGAAGGGCTATCAACACCGGGGAGCTGTTTTTT.

This clonotype was seen at least ten times. V usage is TRBV2 and J usage is TRBJ2-1, with 10 bases that match TRBD1. V lost 10 bases, J lost 3 bases, and 6 bases stayed unmatched. Germline V gene sequence: CDR1 SNHLY, CDR2 FYNNEI. The CDR3 contains 14 residues. Here the CDR3 DNA reads TGTGCCATCTTCGGGACAGGGGACTACAATGAGCAGTTCTTC. The encoded protein is CAIFGTGDYNEQFF. Full variable domain (rest looked up from reference TRBV2 and TRBJ2-1): EPEVTQTPSHQVTQMGQEVILRCVPISNHLYFYWYRQILGQKVEFLVSFYNNEISEKSEIFDDQFSVERPDGSNFTLKIRSTKLEDSAMYFCAIFGTGDYNEQFFGPGTRLTVL.

This clonotype was recorded at least ten times. The CDR3 region is CASSSLQGAGTDTQYF. The CDR3 nucleotides are TGCGCCAGCAGCTCCTTACAGGGGGCGGGCACAGATACGCAGTATTTT. This chain joins TRBV5-1 and TRBJ2-3; 9 bases match TRBD1. This CDR3 comprises 16 residues. The ends lost 3 bases at V and 1 base at J; junction bases unmatched: 6. Germline values: CDR1 SGHRS, CDR2 YFSETQ.

This clonotype was seen repeatedly, ten times or more. This chain joins TRBV20-1 and TRBJ2-7; 7 bases align to TRBD2. Trimming took 3 bases from V and 3 from J; bases not matched to a gene: 11. The V gene's germline CDR1 is DFQATT and CDR2 SNEGSKA (reference sequence). The CDR3 sequence is 15 residues long. The DNA of the CDR3 is TGCAGTGCTAGCCTTAAGACGGGACTAAACTACGAGCAGTACTTC. Amino acid sequence: CSASLKTGLNYEQYF.

Worth noting for this clonotype: One base away lies a much larger clone, so this may be a sequencing read error. The chain combines TRBV7-2 with TRBJ2-5; 7 bases fit TRBD2. Germline assignment: CDR1 SGHTA and CDR2 FQGNSA. The V segment lost 5 bases and the J segment 4 bases; nucleotides outside the gene matches: 13. CDR3 length: 16 residues. The CDR3 reads CASSTLLWGGGETQYF. The CDR3 DNA sequence: TGTGCCAGCAGCACTCTGCTCTGGGGGGGGGGAGAGACCCAGTACTTC.

This clonotype has ten or more counts. The chain links TRBV29-1 to TRBJ2-7; 7 nucleotides align to TRBD1. V trimming: 3 bases; J trimming: 2 bases; junction bases outside the gene matches: 4. This CDR3 comprises 13 residues. The V gene's germline CDR1 is SQVTM and CDR2 ANQGSEA. Here the CDR3 reads CSVDGTAPYEQYF. CDR3 coding DNA: TGCAGCGTTGACGGGACAGCTCCCTACGAGCAGTACTTC.

This clonotype was observed many times. J is TRBJ1-2 and V is TRBV2; 8 nucleotides align to TRBD1. The CDR3 contains 14 residues. In germline, CDR1 is SNHLY, CDR2 FYNNEI. The V gene end was trimmed by 3 bases and the J gene end by 3 bases; junction bases not matched to a gene: 3. The CDR3 DNA sequence: TGTGCCAGCAGTGACGGGACAGGAGACTATGGCTACACCTTC. Amino acids: CASSDGTGDYGYTF.